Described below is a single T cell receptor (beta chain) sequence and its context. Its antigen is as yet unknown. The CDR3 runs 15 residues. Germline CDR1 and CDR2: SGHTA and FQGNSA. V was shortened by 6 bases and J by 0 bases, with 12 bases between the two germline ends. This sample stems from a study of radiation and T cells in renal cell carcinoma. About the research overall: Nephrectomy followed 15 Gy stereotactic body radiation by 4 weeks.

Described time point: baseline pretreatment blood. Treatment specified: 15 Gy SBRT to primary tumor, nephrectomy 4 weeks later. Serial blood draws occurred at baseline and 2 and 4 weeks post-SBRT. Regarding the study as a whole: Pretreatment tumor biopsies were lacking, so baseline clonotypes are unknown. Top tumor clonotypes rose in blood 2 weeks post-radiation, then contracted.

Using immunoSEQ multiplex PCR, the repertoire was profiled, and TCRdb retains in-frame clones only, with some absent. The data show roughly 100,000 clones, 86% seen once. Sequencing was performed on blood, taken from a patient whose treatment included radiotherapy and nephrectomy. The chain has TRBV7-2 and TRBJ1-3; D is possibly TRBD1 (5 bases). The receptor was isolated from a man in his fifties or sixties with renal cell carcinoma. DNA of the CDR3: TGTGCCAGCAGTAACAGGCCGAGCTCTGGAAACACCATATATTTT. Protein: CASSNRPSSGNTIYF.